The clone carrying this T cell receptor (beta chain) was observed once. Its cognate antigen is unknown. The data originate from a study of cytomegalovirus exposure and HLA in healthy donors. Study details: It was reported in a later analysis that the same platform had been used for the approximately 110 validation repertoires as for the roughly 670 first-cohort repertoires. General observations from the study: One later analysis, an examination of the approximately 130 validation repertoires, found that first-cohort TCR clusters tended to co-occur in them. 164 TCR beta chains were listed as cytomegalovirus-associated. In vitro experiments confirmed that three CMV-associated chains were specific for CMV antigens.

Assay used: immunoSEQ multiplex PCR; TCRdb lists only in-frame clones, some missing. Among some 140,000 clones listed, roughly 90% were seen once. The germline V gene has CDR1 SGDLS and CDR2 YYNGEE. V lost 0 bases and J lost 4; bases outside the gene matches: 1. The CDR3 is 14 amino acids. Sequenced material: PBMCs. The receptor was isolated from a man aged 18-30 years in good health and CMV-seropositive. The rearrangement links TRBV9 to TRBJ2-7; 10 nucleotides line up with TRBD2. The CDR3 sequence: CASSVDSGRYEQYF. Here the CDR3 DNA reads TGTGCCAGCAGCGTAGATAGCGGGAGGTACGAGCAGTACTTC. Full variable domain (outside the CDR3, taken from reference TRBV9 and TRBJ2-7): DSGVTQTPKHLITATGQRVTLRCSPRSGDLSVYWYQQSLDQGLQFLIQYYNGEERAKGNILERFSAQQFPDLHSELNLSSLELGDSALYFCASSVDSGRYEQYFGPGTRLTVT.